The count of the clone carrying this T cell receptor (beta chain) is one. Its matching antigen is unknown. Clones were read by immunoSEQ multiplex PCR, and TCRdb kept only the in-frame ones, dropping some. Of over 1.4 million clones listed, around 97% are singletons. These data come from a study of shared clonotypes between healthy human individuals. General study results and limits: Shared across a few donors were about 4.8% of the naive CD4 clonotypes.

The CDR3 covers 13 residues. The V gene end was trimmed by 2 bases and the J gene end by 3 bases; junction bases not matched to a gene: 1. Germline V lookup: CDR1 GTSNPN, CDR2 SVGIG (reference sequence). This chain connects TRBV30 to TRBJ1-1; 9 bases match TRBD1. Material: naive CD4+ T cells sorted from blood. Subset indicated: CD45RA+ positively selected. The source of this sequence is a man aged 30-40 years in good health. Here the CDR3 DNA reads TGTGCCTGGAGTCGGGACAGGGACACTGAAGCTTTCTTT. Translated, it gives CAWSRDRDTEAFF.